The next 30 T cell receptor beta chains were all read from a single sample in a study of cytomegalovirus exposure and HLA in healthy donors. This PCR relied on a set of 60 Vbeta primers and 13 Jbeta primers. The assay was immunoSEQ multiplex PCR, and TCRdb's table has in-frame clones only and misses some. Reported are under 130,000 clones; the ten largest clones contain about 3%. The sequenced material came from PBMCs. The receptors shown here come from a man aged 35 to 55 in good health and CMV-seronegative.

The rearrangement joins TRBV4-1 to TRBJ2-3; unclear D gene. V lost 0 bases and J 0 bases, leaving 10 bases between the germline ends. CDR3 length: 16 amino acids. The V gene's germline CDR1 is MGHRA and CDR2 YSYEKL. CDR3 in amino acids: CASSQEEVRSTDTQYF. The CDR3, as DNA: TGCGCCAGCAGCCAAGAAGAGGTCCGGAGCACAGATACGCAGTATTTT.

V usage is TRBV7-2 and J usage is TRBJ2-2; perhaps TRBD2 as D (6 bases). V was pared by 2 bases and J by 5 bases, with 12 bases between. The CDR3 is made up of 15 amino acids. Germline lookup yields CDR1 SGHTA and CDR2 FQGNSA. CDR3 DNA sequence: TGTGCCAGCAGCTTACTTGGCGGGACGACCGGGGAGCTGTTTTTT. This translates into CASSLLGGTTGELFF.

This chain joins TRBV7-9 and TRBJ1-1; tentative D call: TRBD1 (6 bases). Germline-derived CDR1 and CDR2 are SEHNR and FQNEAQ (reference sequence). This CDR3 is built from 16 residues. The V gene lost 8 bases and the J gene lost 5 bases, with 24 bases spanning the gap. CDR3 DNA sequence: TGTGCCAGCCTACCGAGGGAGGGGGGGGTTGCGACTGAAGCTTTCTTT. This sequence encodes CASLPREGGVATEAFF.

This chain uses TRBV28 with TRBJ2-7; TRBD1 matches at 7 bases. The junction had 12 bases not matched to a gene; V was cut back by 3 bases and J by 4 bases. This CDR3 is 16 amino acids long. CDR1 is MDHEN and CDR2 is SYDVKM in the germline V gene. CDR3 DNA: TGTGCCAGCAGTTTTAAAGCTTGGACAGGCTCTTACGAGCAGTACTTC. Translating gives CASSFKAWTGSYEQYF.

The chain is built from TRBV28 and TRBJ1-5; D ambiguous. This CDR3 region has 12 residues. The ends were cut back, 3 bases at V and 6 bases at J, with 6 bases in the middle. Germline loops: CDR1 MDHEN, CDR2 SYDVKM. The CDR3 DNA reads as TGTGCCAGCAGTTTTGAGCCTCAGCCCCAGCATTTT. Residues: CASSFEPQPQHF. The variable domain in full, completed from reference TRBV28 and TRBJ1-5, reads DVKVTQSSRYLVKRTGEKVFLECVQDMDHENMFWYRQDPGLGLRLIYFSYDVKMKEKGDIPEGYSVSREKKERFSLILESASTNQTSMYLCASSFEPQPQHFGDGTRLSIL.

This chain links TRBV15 with TRBJ2-5; D gene uncertain. The last part of the DNA fits TRBJ2-7 better; the J call may be wrong. The germline gives CDR1 LNHNV, CDR2 YYDKDF (reference sequence). There are 14 residues in the CDR3. The CDR3 region has the DNA TGTGCCACCAGCAGAGATAGCAGCATCTACGAGCAGTACTTC. It yields the protein CATSRDSSIYEQYF.

V is TRBV28 and J is TRBJ2-7; D remains ambiguous. Looked up from germline, CDR1 is MDHEN and CDR2 is SYDVKM. V lost 4 bases to trimming and J lost 9 bases, with 13 bases between them. CDR3 size: 12 residues. The DNA of the CDR3 is TGTGCCAGCAGTTCCCCGAGTATGGTGCAGTACTTC. Its protein product is CASSSPSMVQYF.

V and J are TRBV29-1 and TRBJ1-4; 9 positions agree with TRBD1. CDR3 size: 13 residues. Germline CDR1 is SQVTM and CDR2 is ANQGSEA. V gave up 6 bases and J gave up 8 bases; unmatched junction bases: 7. As DNA, the CDR3 is TGCAGCGTAATGACAGGGGGTAAGGAAAAACTGTTTTTT. It encodes CSVMTGGKEKLFF.

V is TRBV11-3 and J is TRBJ2-5; 11 nucleotides line up with TRBD1. This CDR3 contains 15 residues. Germline V lookup: CDR1 SGHNT, CDR2 YENEEA. Trimming removed 1 base from V and 6 bases from J; junction bases left unmatched: 4. The CDR3 loop reads CASSLGTGGAQTQYF. In DNA form, the CDR3 reads TGTGCCAGCAGCTTAGGGACAGGGGGCGCGCAGACCCAGTACTTC.

This sequence joins TRBV11-2 and TRBJ2-5; possible D gene TRBD1, 6 bases. Trimming removed 5 bases at V and 6 bases at J, with 13 bases between. The CDR3 has 13 residues. Looked up from germline, CDR1 is SGHAT and CDR2 is FQNNGV. Here the CDR3 reads CASSLYREKTQYF. The CDR3 nucleotides are TGTGCCAGCAGCCTATACAGGGAAAAGACCCAGTACTTC.

The chain has TRBV10-2 and TRBJ1-6, with D maybe TRBD1 (5 bases). CDR3 length: 13 residues. The V end was cut by 1 base, the J end by 13 bases, with 11 bases between. Germline CDR1 reads WSHSY; CDR2 reads SAAADI. The chain's CDR3 is CASSEFIGGPLHF. The CDR3 coding sequence is TGCGCCAGCAGTGAGTTTATCGGGGGTCCCCTCCACTTT.

With regard to this clone: Different DNA sequences within this sample yield the same CDR3. V is TRBV30 and J is TRBJ1-5; D may be TRBD1 (5 bases). The CDR3 has 13 residues. V dropped 1 base and J dropped 4 bases, with 8 bases sitting between them. Germline CDR1 is GTSNPN and CDR2 is SVGIG (reference sequence). Written as DNA, the CDR3 is TGTGCCTGGAGTGGGCAGGGAAATCAGCCCCAGCATTTT. Translating gives CAWSGQGNQPQHF.

The V call is TRBV19, the J call TRBJ2-3, with no clear D. CDR3 length: 16 residues. V shed 3 bases and J shed 0 bases, with 13 bases lying between them. Per germline, CDR1 LNHDA and CDR2 SQIVND (reference sequence). This CDR3 reads CASSILGGTSTDTQYF. CDR3 sequence (DNA): TGTGCCAGTAGTATTCTAGGCGGTACTAGCACAGATACGCAGTATTTT. Full variable domain (missing parts from reference TRBV19 and TRBJ2-3): DGGITQSPKYLFRKEGQNVTLSCEQNLNHDAMYWYRQDPGQGLRLIYYSQIVNDFQKGDIAEGYSVSREKKESFPLTVTSAQKNPTAFYLCASSILGGTSTDTQYFGPGTRLTVL.

This sequence joins TRBV25-1 and TRBJ1-1; tentative D call: TRBD1 (5 bases). The V gene's germline CDR1 is MGHDK and CDR2 SYGVNS. V was cut by 4 bases and J by 4 bases, with 16 bases left in between. The CDR3 consists of 15 residues. As DNA, the CDR3 is TGTGCCAGCAGTGCAGTGGGGAGGGGAGCCACTGAAGCTTTCTTT. Protein sequence: CASSAVGRGATEAFF.

The gene calls are TRBV6-6 and TRBJ2-2, with a tentative D call TRBD1 (5 bases). The germline V and J ends were trimmed by 6 bases and 4 bases, with 12 bases remaining between them. CDR1 MNHNY and CDR2 SVGAGI come from the germline V gene (reference sequence). The CDR3 is made up of 14 amino acids. The CDR3 DNA is TGTGCCAGCAGCATGCTAGGGGCCACCGGGGAGCTGTTTTTT. Residues: CASSMLGATGELFF.

The chain is built from TRBV9 and TRBJ1-1; possibly TRBD1 for D (6 bases). CDR1 and CDR2 from the germline V gene are SGDLS and YYNGEE. Trimming removed 3 bases at V and 1 base at J, with 13 bases between. This CDR3 spans 15 amino acids. The CDR3 nucleotides read TGTGCCAGCAGCGCCAGTGGGGGCGGGAACACTGAAGCTTTCTTT. Translated: CASSASGGGNTEAFF.

J is TRBJ2-7 and V is TRBV7-6, with 7 bases aligning to TRBD1. Germline CDR1 and CDR2: SGHVS and FNYEAQ. With 5 bases clipped from V and 6 bases from J, the junction kept 4 bases outside the gene matches. CDR3 length: 12 residues. In nucleotides, the CDR3 is TGTGCCAGCAGCCCTGGGACAGCCGAGCAGTACTTC. Residues: CASSPGTAEQYF.

The V call is TRBV18, the J call TRBJ2-7; 14 bases align to TRBD2. V was clipped by 3 bases and J by 6 bases; unmatched bases: 4. The CDR3 extends over 15 amino acids. From germline, CDR1 is KGHSH and CDR2 LQKENI. CDR3: CASSPPGLAGVEQYF. The CDR3, as DNA: TGTGCCAGCTCACCCCCGGGACTAGCGGGGGTCGAGCAGTACTTC.

As for this clone: Compared with germline, one end of the junction differs, possibly owing to a read error. The chain employs TRBV5-4 and TRBJ2-3, with no clear D. The CDR3 sequence is 11 residues long. Germline V gene data show CDR1 as SGHNT and CDR2 as YYREEE (reference sequence). CDR3 in amino acids: CASSLGDAQYF. CDR3 sequence (DNA): TGTGCCAGCAGCTTGGGAGATGCGCAGTATTTT.

The chain joins TRBV6-5 to TRBJ1-1, with D possibly being TRBD1 (6 bases). Germline CDR1 and CDR2: MNHEY and SVGAGI. Trimming took 0 bases from V and 5 from J, leaving 16 bases between them. CDR3 length: 16 residues. The CDR3 DNA is TGTGCCAGCAGTTACTCGACGGTTCAGGGGCGGACTGAAGCTTTCTTT. This gives the protein CASSYSTVQGRTEAFF.

The chain is built from TRBV10-3 and TRBJ2-1; tentative D call: TRBD1 (6 bases). CDR1 and CDR2 (germline): ENHRY, SYGVKD. The CDR3 loop spans 15 amino acids. With 6 bases removed from V and 0 bases from J, the gap between germline ends came to 12 bases. CDR3 region: CAIRDRDISYNEQFF. The DNA for the CDR3 is TGTGCCATCAGAGACCGGGACATCTCCTACAATGAGCAGTTCTTC.

The chain uses TRBV30 and TRBJ1-5, with a possible D match to TRBD1 (6 bases). V gave up 5 bases and J gave up 4 bases, with 21 bases separating them. Germline V lookup: CDR1 GTSNPN, CDR2 SVGIG (reference sequence). The CDR3 length is 16 residues. For the CDR3, the DNA is TGTGCCTGGTTTACGGAGGACAGTTTACGGAATCAGCCCCAGCATTTT. It encodes CAWFTEDSLRNQPQHF.

With regard to this clone: Germline is not matched at one junction end, which may reflect a read error. In nucleotides, the CDR3 is TGTGCCAGCAGCTTAGGTCATGGAGGGCTCTTC. Its translation: CASSLGHGGLF. The chain links TRBV7-9 to TRBJ2-1; D is possibly TRBD2 (6 bases). The CDR3 is made up of 11 amino acids. The germline V gene encodes CDR1 SEHNR and CDR2 FQNEAQ (reference sequence). The full variable domain, its missing parts supplied by reference TRBV7-9 and TRBJ2-1, is DTGVSQNPRHKITKRGQNVTFRCDPISEHNRLYWYRQTLGQGPEFLTYFQNEAQLEKSRLLSDRFSAERPKGSFSTLEIQRTEQGDSAMYLCASSLGHGGLFGPGTRLTVL.

This sequence joins TRBV6-5 and TRBJ1-3; TRBD1 is a possible D gene (6 bases). Trimming cost V 8 bases and J 1 base, with 12 bases left between them. The germline V gene encodes CDR1 MNHEY and CDR2 SVGAGI. The CDR3 is 14 residues long. The CDR3 region is CASWAGASGNTIYF. DNA of the CDR3: TGTGCCAGCTGGGCGGGGGCTTCTGGAAACACCATATATTTT.

The chain links TRBV4-3 to TRBJ2-7; TRBD1 is a possible D gene (5 bases). Trimming cost V 3 bases and J 6 bases, with 12 bases left between them. CDR1 and CDR2 (germline): LGHNA, YSLEER. This CDR3 is built from 13 residues. CDR3 loop: CASSQSVRGEQYF. CDR3 bases: TGCGCCAGCAGCCAGAGCGTAAGGGGCGAGCAGTACTTC.

The chain carries TRBV5-5 and TRBJ1-2, with a tentative D call TRBD1 (6 bases). The CDR3 consists of 14 residues. V shed 0 bases and J shed 6 bases, with 12 bases lying between them. Germline CDR1 and CDR2: SGHKS and YYEKEE (reference sequence). CDR3 DNA sequence: TGTGCCAGCAGCTTGGTTACAGGGACGGATGGCTACACCTTC. Encoded protein: CASSLVTGTDGYTF.

V gene TRBV9 combines with J gene TRBJ2-5, with 9 bases fitting TRBD1. The CDR3 consists of 16 residues. From germline, CDR1 is SGDLS and CDR2 YYNGEE. Trimming removed 0 bases from V and 4 bases from J; junction bases left unmatched: 7. CDR3 protein: CASSVAWTGVGETQYF. The CDR3 nucleotides read TGTGCCAGCAGCGTAGCCTGGACAGGGGTTGGAGAGACCCAGTACTTC.

This chain joins TRBV14 and TRBJ1-1; D not resolved. Germline CDR1 SGHDN, CDR2 FVKESK. Trimming removed 3 bases at V and 11 bases at J, with 13 bases between. This CDR3 has 12 amino acids. The DNA of the CDR3 is TGTGCCAGCAGCCACGCCGCGTTGAGCGCTTTCTTT. Its translation: CASSHAALSAFF.

The chain joins TRBV10-2 to TRBJ2-5; no clear D. The CDR3 is 17 residues long. CDR1 WSHSY and CDR2 SAAADI come from the germline V gene. Trimming left V 2 bases short and J 2 bases short, with 18 bases between. The CDR3 nucleotides read TGCGCCAGCAGTGAGACCGTGGGCCAGTCCATGCAAGAGACCCAGTACTTC. Protein sequence: CASSETVGQSMQETQYF.

The chain has TRBV30 and TRBJ2-7; D not resolved. The CDR3 totals 14 residues. Germline V CDR1 and CDR2: GTSNPN, SVGIG (reference sequence). V lost 6 bases and J lost 3, with 18 bases in between. The CDR3 region has the DNA TGTGCCTGCCCCTCACGAGAGAACCTCTACGAGCAGTACTTC. It is translated as CACPSRENLYEQYF. Drawing the rest from reference TRBV30 and TRBJ2-7, the complete variable domain is SQTIHQWPATLVQPVGSPLSLECTVEGTSNPNLYWYRQAAGRGLQLLFYSVGIGQISSEVPQNLSASRPQDRQFILSSKKLLLSDSGFYLCACPSRENLYEQYFGPGTRLTVT.